The sequence of this T cell receptor beta chain was determined in a study of cytomegalovirus exposure and HLA in healthy donors. The PCR contained 60 Vbeta and 13 Jbeta primers. Profiled with immunoSEQ multiplex PCR; TCRdb holds only in-frame clones, not every one. The data contain under 200,000 clones, more than 75% of them singletons. CDR3 size: 17 residues. Trimming pared 0 bases from V and 5 bases from J, leaving 18 bases between. In germline, CDR1 is SGHNT, CDR2 YENEEA. The donors (healthy individuals) were bone marrow donors. The sample taken for sequencing was PBMCs. This TCR came from a woman in her 30s in good health and CMV-seropositive. The chain carries TRBV11-3 and TRBJ2-3; maybe TRBD1 (5 bases). The CDR3 DNA is TGTGCCAGCAGCTTAGATCACGGCAGGGAAATGGAAGATACGCAGTATTTT. Translation gives CASSLDHGREMEDTQYF.